The present T cell receptor beta chain was sequenced within a study of shared clonotypes between healthy human individuals. The sorted-subset replicate PCRs were given roughly 200 ng DNA, which is 30,000 or so T cell genomes. The protocol was immunoSEQ multiplex PCR, while the TCRdb copy is restricted to in-frame clones and leaves out a portion. Of over 1.4 million clones in the sample, around 97% were seen once. Notes on this clone: Antigen: not known.

Broader study findings: Naive subsets, compared against memory subsets, generally had larger estimated richness values.

The sequencing input was naive CD4+ T cells sorted from blood. Subset of the sample: CD45RA+ positively selected. This receptor was taken from a young man in good health.

DNA of the CDR3: TGTGCCAGCAGCGAGGGTGTGCCCTACGAGCAGTACTTC. Translated: CASSEGVPYEQYF. The genes are TRBV28 and TRBJ2-7; a weak D match, TRBD2 (5 bases). This CDR3 is built from 13 residues. The germline V and J ends were trimmed by 6 bases and 2 bases, with 11 bases remaining between them. The germline gives CDR1 MDHEN, CDR2 SYDVKM.